These T cell receptor beta chains were read from a single sample in a study of shared clonotypes between healthy human individuals. Sequenced by immunoSEQ multiplex PCR; TCRdb stores in-frame clones only, minus some. Among some 2.1 million clones, 95% were seen once, and the ten largest hold around 0.13%. The sequencing sample was made of naive CD4+ T cells sorted from blood. Every receptor here comes from a man aged 18 to 30 in good health. Both conserved end residues are part of each CDR3. A D gene is named only where the DNA matches it firmly. Clone size appears in some rows only: once, few, many, or a class for an expanded clone.

size: NA
D: NA
J: TRBJ1-1
V: TRBV7-8
CDR3: CASSLASPGGTEAFF
DNA: TGTGCCAGCAGCTTAGCGAGCCCGGGGGGCACTGAAGCTTTCTTT

size: NA
D: NA
J: TRBJ2-2
V: TRBV5-1
CDR3: CASSSTGTPTGELFF
DNA: TGCGCCAGCAGCTCTACCGGGACACCCACCGGGGAGCTGTTTTTT

size: NA
D: NA
J: TRBJ1-5
V: TRBV27
CDR3: CASSLARINQPQHF
DNA: TGTGCCAGCAGTTTAGCCCGAATAAATCAGCCCCAGCATTTT

size: once
D: NA
J: TRBJ2-3
V: TRBV5-1
CDR3: CASSPGVDTQYF
DNA: TGCGCCAGCAGCCCAGGGGTAGATACGCAGTATTTT

size: NA
D: NA
J: TRBJ2-7
V: TRBV7-8
CDR3: CASSPPGQGNEQYF
DNA: TGTGCCAGCAGCCCCCCCGGACAAGGGAACGAGCAGTACTTC

size: NA
D: TRBD2
J: TRBJ2-5
V: TRBV4-1
CDR3: CASSRNSGGLQETQYF
DNA: TGCGCCAGCAGCCGAAATAGCGGGGGGCTGCAAGAGACCCAGTACTTC

size: NA
D: NA
J: TRBJ2-7
V: TRBV9
CDR3: CASSSGIFTYEQYF
DNA: TGTGCCAGCAGCTCGGGTATATTCACCTACGAGCAGTACTTC

size: NA
D: TRBD1
J: TRBJ1-2
V: TRBV4-3
CDR3: CASSQGDRMSGYTF
DNA: TGCGCCAGCAGCCAAGGGGACAGGATGAGTGGCTACACCTTC

size: NA
D: NA
J: TRBJ1-6
V: TRBV18
CDR3: CASSPPEGPNSPLHF
DNA: TGTGCCAGCTCACCACCGGAGGGGCCAAATTCACCCCTCCACTTT

size: NA
D: NA
J: TRBJ1-1
V: TRBV29-1
CDR3: CSGAELEAFF
DNA: TGCAGCGGGGCAGAGTTAGAAGCTTTCTTT

size: NA
D: NA
J: TRBJ2-7
V: TRBV18
CDR3: CASSVSGRDPPYEQYF
DNA: TGTGCCAGCTCAGTCTCTGGCCGGGATCCGCCCTACGAGCAGTACTTC

size: NA
D: NA
J: TRBJ1-1
V: TRBV19
CDR3: CASTSRGSTEAFF
DNA: TGTGCCAGTACCTCGCGTGGGTCAACTGAAGCTTTCTTT

size: once
D: NA
J: TRBJ1-5
V: TRBV30
CDR3: CAWSAWQNSNQPQHF
DNA: TGTGCCTGGAGTGCGTGGCAGAATAGCAATCAGCCCCAGCATTTT

size: few
D: TRBD1
J: TRBJ2-7
V: TRBV14
CDR3: CASSRTGVPYEQYF
DNA: TGTGCCAGCAGTCGGACAGGGGTGCCCTACGAGCAGTACTTC

size: NA
D: TRBD1
J: TRBJ2-1
V: TRBV5-1
CDR3: CASRNDRGGNEQFF
DNA: TGCGCCAGCAGGAATGACAGGGGGGGAAATGAGCAGTTCTTC

size: NA
D: TRBD1
J: TRBJ1-2
V: TRBV7-2
CDR3: CASSPEGAVVYGYTF
DNA: TGTGCCAGCAGCCCAGAGGGGGCCGTGGTCTATGGCTACACCTTC

size: NA
D: NA
J: TRBJ2-1
V: TRBV28
CDR3: CASTVGGTDSYNEQFF
DNA: TGTGCCAGCACCGTTGGGGGGACGGATTCCTACAATGAGCAGTTCTTC

size: NA
D: NA
J: TRBJ2-2
V: TRBV7-2
CDR3: CASSTPNTGELFF
DNA: TGTGCCAGCAGCACTCCGAACACCGGGGAGCTGTTTTTT

size: NA
D: NA
J: TRBJ1-2
V: TRBV7-6
CDR3: CASSLAQGRQGYTF
DNA: TGTGCCAGCAGCTTAGCGCAAGGCCGGCAGGGCTACACCTTC

size: NA
D: TRBD1
J: TRBJ1-2
V: TRBV6-5
CDR3: CASSYYSTGESGYTF
DNA: TGTGCCAGCAGTTACTACTCTACAGGGGAAAGTGGCTACACCTTC

size: NA
D: TRBD2
J: TRBJ2-6
V: TRBV4-3
CDR3: CASSQDIPSGSMRANVLTF
DNA: TGCGCCAGCAGCCAAGATATCCCTAGCGGGAGTATGAGGGCCAACGTCCTGACTTTC

size: NA
D: NA
J: TRBJ2-1
V: TRBV5-4
CDR3: CASSPDPRSNEQFF
DNA: TGTGCCAGCAGCCCGGACCCGAGGAGCAATGAGCAGTTCTTC

size: NA
D: TRBD2
J: TRBJ2-7
V: TRBV6-5
CDR3: CASFPGLASYEQYF
DNA: TGTGCCAGTTTCCCGGGACTAGCTTCTTACGAGCAGTACTTC

size: NA
D: NA
J: TRBJ1-1
V: TRBV5-1
CDR3: CASSLDVNTEAFF
DNA: TGCGCCAGCAGCTTGGATGTGAACACTGAAGCTTTCTTT

size: NA
D: NA
J: TRBJ1-6
V: TRBV5-4
CDR3: CASSLEGLPNSPLHF
DNA: TGTGCCAGCAGCCTTGAAGGTTTGCCCAATTCACCCCTCCACTTT

size: NA
D: TRBD1
J: TRBJ1-3
V: TRBV19
CDR3: CASSGQGAVLSSGNTIYF
DNA: TGTGCCAGTTCTGGACAGGGCGCCGTCCTGAGCTCTGGAAACACCATATATTTT

size: NA
D: TRBD1
J: TRBJ1-3
V: TRBV4-2
CDR3: CASSPGTDGNTIYF
DNA: TGTGCCAGCAGTCCCGGGACAGACGGAAACACCATATATTTT

size: NA
D: NA
J: TRBJ1-5
V: TRBV18
CDR3: CASSRGGNQPQHF
DNA: TGTGCCAGCTCACGAGGGGGCAATCAGCCCCAGCATTTT

size: NA
D: NA
J: TRBJ2-6
V: TRBV29-1
CDR3: CSVDPGSGANVLTF
DNA: TGCAGCGTTGACCCTGGCTCTGGGGCCAACGTCCTGACTTTC

size: NA
D: NA
J: TRBJ1-4
V: TRBV4-1
CDR3: CASSQETVTQTNEKLFF
DNA: TGCGCCAGCAGCCAAGAAACAGTCACCCAGACTAATGAAAAACTGTTTTTT

size: NA
D: NA
J: TRBJ2-2
V: TRBV30
CDR3: CAWSRTGELFF
DNA: TGTGCCTGGAGTCGCACCGGGGAGCTGTTTTTT

size: once
D: NA
J: TRBJ2-3
V: TRBV5-6
CDR3: CASSLAPAGRTDTQYF
DNA: TGTGCCAGCAGCTTGGCTCCTGCGGGGCGCACAGATACGCAGTATTTT

size: NA
D: NA
J: TRBJ1-2
V: TRBV28
CDR3: CASSFGGYGYTF
DNA: TGTGCCAGCAGTTTCGGCGGATATGGCTACACCTTC

size: NA
D: NA
J: TRBJ2-7
V: TRBV2
CDR3: CASSDLRQVWNEQYF
DNA: TGTGCCAGCAGTGACCTAAGACAGGTCTGGAACGAGCAGTACTTC

size: NA
D: TRBD2
J: TRBJ2-2
V: TRBV5-1
CDR3: CASSWDPGGTGELFF
DNA: TGCGCCAGCAGCTGGGACCCGGGGGGCACCGGGGAGCTGTTTTTT

size: NA
D: NA
J: TRBJ2-7
V: TRBV5-1
CDR3: CASSALGSSGEQYF
DNA: TGCGCCAGCAGCGCCTTAGGGAGTTCGGGCGAGCAGTACTTC

size: NA
D: NA
J: TRBJ1-1
V: TRBV2
CDR3: CASSGGGTEAFF
DNA: TGTGCCAGCAGTGGGGGAGGGACTGAAGCTTTCTTT

size: NA
D: NA
J: TRBJ2-1
V: TRBV13
CDR3: CASSLNRYNEQFF
DNA: TGTGCCAGCAGCTTAAATCGGTACAATGAGCAGTTCTTC

size: NA
D: TRBD2
J: TRBJ2-3
V: TRBV4-1
CDR3: CASSLKTGGLAVGDTQYF
DNA: TGCGCCAGCAGTCTAAAAACGGGGGGACTAGCGGTAGGGGATACGCAGTATTTT

size: NA
D: TRBD2
J: TRBJ2-7
V: TRBV7-2
CDR3: CASSTVRGTRGSYEQYF
DNA: TGTGCCAGCAGCACAGTCCGTGGGACTAGGGGTTCCTACGAGCAGTACTTC

size: NA
D: NA
J: TRBJ1-4
V: TRBV5-1
CDR3: CASSLSGGNEKLFF
DNA: TGCGCCAGCAGCTTATCTGGGGGAAACGAAAAACTGTTTTTT

size: NA
D: NA
J: TRBJ2-7
V: TRBV15
CDR3: CATSRSLGATYEQYF
DNA: TGTGCCACCAGCAGATCTCTAGGGGCTACCTACGAGCAGTACTTC

size: NA
D: TRBD2
J: TRBJ2-5
V: TRBV4-2
CDR3: CASSQLASGYQETQYF
DNA: TGTGCCAGCAGCCAATTGGCTAGCGGATACCAAGAGACCCAGTACTTC

size: NA
D: TRBD1
J: TRBJ2-5
V: TRBV7-7
CDR3: CASSRDRGQETQYF
DNA: TGTGCTAGCAGTCGGGACAGGGGACAAGAGACCCAGTACTTC